The rows below give T cell receptor beta chains drawn from one sample of a study of beta chain features in type 1 diabetes. This table comes from immunoSEQ multiplex PCR, and its TCRdb copy is limited to in-frame clones, with some not included. This sample has under 300,000 clones; around 13% occur once, and the top ten carry 0.019%. Sequencing was performed on naive CD4+ T cells from blood. The receptors stem from a man aged 30 to 39 with type 1 diabetes. The CDR3 runs from the conserved cysteine through the conserved F or W.

CDR3 protein: CASSAQGADTEAFF
J gene: TRBJ1-1
V gene: TRBV18

CDR3 protein: CASSPGTGIALGKNIQYF
J gene: TRBJ2-4
V gene: TRBV11-2

CDR3 protein: CAWSPAPSGGFETQYF
J gene: TRBJ2-5
V gene: TRBV30

CDR3 protein: CASSQGGGAGNEQFF
J gene: TRBJ2-1
V gene: TRBV4-1

CDR3 protein: CASSYSRDSYEQYF
J gene: TRBJ2-7
V gene: TRBV6-5

CDR3 protein: CASSSGLAGDEQYF
J gene: TRBJ2-7
V gene: TRBV5-1

CDR3 protein: CASSEYRTGSSYTF
J gene: TRBJ1-2
V gene: TRBV25-1

CDR3 protein: CASSPLTGGSEQYF
J gene: TRBJ2-7
V gene: TRBV9

CDR3 protein: CASSLDRGYEQYF
J gene: TRBJ2-7
V gene: TRBV7-2

CDR3 protein: CAWSGTSINEQFF
J gene: TRBJ2-1
V gene: TRBV30

CDR3 protein: CASRTGFPEQYF
J gene: TRBJ2-7
V gene: TRBV2

CDR3 protein: CASSLGQGIDGYTF
J gene: TRBJ1-2
V gene: TRBV28

CDR3 protein: CASTVTGNTGELFF
J gene: TRBJ2-2
V gene: TRBV7-9

CDR3 protein: CSVDTDYGYTF
J gene: TRBJ1-2
V gene: TRBV20-1